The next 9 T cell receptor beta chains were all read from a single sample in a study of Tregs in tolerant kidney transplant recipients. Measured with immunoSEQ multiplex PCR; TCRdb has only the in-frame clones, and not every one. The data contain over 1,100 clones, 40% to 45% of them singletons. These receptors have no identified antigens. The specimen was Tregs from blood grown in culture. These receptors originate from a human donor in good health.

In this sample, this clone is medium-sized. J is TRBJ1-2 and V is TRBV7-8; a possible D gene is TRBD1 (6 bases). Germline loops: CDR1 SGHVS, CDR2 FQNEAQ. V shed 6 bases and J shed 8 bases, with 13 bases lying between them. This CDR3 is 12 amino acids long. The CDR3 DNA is TGTGCCAGCAGTTTACAGGGTGACGGCTACACCTTC. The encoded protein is CASSLQGDGYTF. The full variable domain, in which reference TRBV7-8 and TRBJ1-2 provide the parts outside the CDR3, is GAGVSQSPRYKVAKRGQDVALRCDPISGHVSLFWYQQALGQGPEFLTYFQNEAQLDKSGLPSDRFFAERPEGSVSTLKIQRTQQEDSAVYLCASSLQGDGYTFGSGTRLTVV.

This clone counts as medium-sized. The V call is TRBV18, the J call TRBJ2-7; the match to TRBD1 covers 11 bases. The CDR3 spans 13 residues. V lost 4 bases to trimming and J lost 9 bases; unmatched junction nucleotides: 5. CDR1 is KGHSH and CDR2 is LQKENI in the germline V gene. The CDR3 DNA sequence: TGTGCCAGCTCACTAAGGACAGGGGGCGGGCAGTACTTC. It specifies CASSLRTGGGQYF.

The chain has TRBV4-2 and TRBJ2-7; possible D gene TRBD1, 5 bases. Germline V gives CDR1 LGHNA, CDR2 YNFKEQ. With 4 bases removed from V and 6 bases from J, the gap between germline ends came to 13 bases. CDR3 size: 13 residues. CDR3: CASSPGLVVEQYF. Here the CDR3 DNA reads TGTGCCAGCAGCCCAGGGTTGGTCGTCGAGCAGTACTTC.

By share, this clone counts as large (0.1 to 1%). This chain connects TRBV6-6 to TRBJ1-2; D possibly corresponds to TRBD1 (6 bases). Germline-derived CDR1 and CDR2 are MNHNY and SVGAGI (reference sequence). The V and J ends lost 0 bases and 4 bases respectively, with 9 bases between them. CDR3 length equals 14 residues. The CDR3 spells CASSYSGQIYGYTF. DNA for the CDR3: TGTGCCAGCAGTTACTCCGGACAGATCTATGGCTACACCTTC.

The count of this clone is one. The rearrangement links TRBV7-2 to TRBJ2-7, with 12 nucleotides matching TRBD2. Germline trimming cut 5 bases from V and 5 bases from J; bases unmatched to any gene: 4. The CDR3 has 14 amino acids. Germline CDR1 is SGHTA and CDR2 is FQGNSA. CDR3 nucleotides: TGTGCCAGCAGCGGACTAGCGGGGTTCGACGAGCAGTACTTC. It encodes CASSGLAGFDEQYF.

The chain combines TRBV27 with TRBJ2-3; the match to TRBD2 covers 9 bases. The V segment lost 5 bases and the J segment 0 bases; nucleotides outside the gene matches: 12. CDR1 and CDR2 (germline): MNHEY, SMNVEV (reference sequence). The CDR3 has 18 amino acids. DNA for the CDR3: TGTGCCAGCAGTCGTCACAGGACTAGCGCATCTAGCACAGATACGCAGTATTTT. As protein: CASSRHRTSASSTDTQYF.

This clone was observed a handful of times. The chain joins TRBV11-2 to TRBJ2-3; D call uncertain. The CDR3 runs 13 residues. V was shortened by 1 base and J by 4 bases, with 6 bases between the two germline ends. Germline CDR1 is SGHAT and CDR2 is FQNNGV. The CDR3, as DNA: TGTGCCAGCAGCTTAGGCAGAGCAGATACGCAGTATTTT. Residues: CASSLGRADTQYF. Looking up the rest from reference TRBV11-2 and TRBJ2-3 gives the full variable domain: EAGVAQSPRYKIIEKRQSVAFWCNPISGHATLYWYQQILGQGPKLLIQFQNNGVVDDSQLPKDRFSAERLKGVDSTLKIQPAKLEDSAVYLCASSLGRADTQYFGPGTRLTVL.

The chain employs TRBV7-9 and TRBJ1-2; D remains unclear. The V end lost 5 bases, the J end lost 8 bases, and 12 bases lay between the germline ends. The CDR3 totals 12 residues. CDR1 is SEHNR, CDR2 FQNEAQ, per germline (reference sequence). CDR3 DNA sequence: TGTGCCAGCAGCCCCGTGCCGTGGGGCTACACCTTC. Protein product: CASSPVPWGYTF.

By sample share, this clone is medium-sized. CDR3 bases: TGTGCCAGCAGCTTGGCCGGAAGCAATCAGCCCCAGCATTTT. Amino acids: CASSLAGSNQPQHF. The rearrangement joins TRBV5-5 to TRBJ1-5; D unclear. CDR3 length: 14 residues. Germline-derived CDR1 and CDR2 are SGHKS and YYEKEE (reference sequence). The V end was cut by 0 bases, the J end by 1 base, with 5 bases between.